These 23 T cell receptor beta chains were sequenced from one sample in a study of OX40 agonist ivuxolimab in advanced cancers. Sequenced by immunoSEQ multiplex PCR; TCRdb stores in-frame clones only, minus some. The sample lists approximately 100,000 clones, approximately 90% seen once, with roughly 0.79% in the top ten. The source material was CD4+ or CD8+ T cells sorted from blood, sampled in a trial of the OX40 agonist ivuxolimab. These receptors all stem from an adult with an advanced solid tumor such as melanoma, head and neck, liver or kidney cancer.

The chain uses TRBV5-4 and TRBJ2-3; D is undetermined. CDR1 and CDR2 (germline): SGHNT, YYREEE (reference sequence). V lost 9 bases and J lost 1, with 18 bases in between. The CDR3 runs to 15 residues. The CDR3 region is CATRPDGPGTDTQYF. The CDR3 bases are TGTGCCACCCGACCGGACGGCCCCGGCACAGATACGCAGTATTTT. Filled out from reference TRBV5-4 and TRBJ2-3, the complete variable domain reads ETGVTQSPTHLIKTRGQQVTLRCSSQSGHNTVSWYQQALGQGPQFIFQYYREEENGRGNFPPRFSGLQFPNYSSELNVNALELDDSALYLCATRPDGPGTDTQYFGPGTRLTVL.

This rearrangement joins TRBV6-1 to TRBJ2-3; no clear D. V dropped 2 bases and J dropped 1 base, with 7 bases sitting between them. The CDR3 is 14 amino acids. CDR1 MNHNS and CDR2 SASEGT come from the germline V gene. The CDR3 protein is CASSERQGTDTQYF. The CDR3 bases are TGTGCCAGCAGTGAACGGCAGGGCACAGATACGCAGTATTTT.

The chain has TRBV2 and TRBJ1-3; tentatively, D is TRBD1 (6 bases). CDR3 length: 15 residues. V lost 1 base to trimming and J lost 4 bases, with 11 bases between them. Germline CDR1 is SNHLY and CDR2 is FYNNEI. The CDR3 loop is CASSEGGAVGNTIYF. The CDR3 nucleotides read TGTGCCAGCAGTGAAGGGGGGGCGGTCGGAAACACCATATATTTT.

V gene TRBV28 combines with J gene TRBJ2-3; D possibly corresponds to TRBD2 (5 bases). The CDR3 spans 19 residues. Germline assignment: CDR1 MDHEN and CDR2 SYDVKM. V lost 1 base to trimming and J lost 0 bases, with 20 bases between them. In nucleotides, the CDR3 is TGTGCCAGCAGTTTATCCGTCGGGGTCAGAGGGTATAGCACAGATACGCAGTATTTT. Translated: CASSLSVGVRGYSTDTQYF.

The V and J genes are TRBV9 and TRBJ2-3, with 7 bases matching TRBD2. The J segment lost 2 bases and the V segment lost 4 bases, leaving 10 bases of the junction unmatched. The CDR3 loop spans 16 amino acids. Germline CDR1 is SGDLS and CDR2 is YYNGEE. CDR3 loop: CASSPRRGGYTDTQYF. The CDR3 DNA reads TGTGCCAGCAGCCCCAGGCGCGGGGGATACACAGATACGCAGTATTTT.

This clone occurred once. The gene calls are TRBV2 and TRBJ2-5, with TRBD2 matching 13 bases. CDR3 length equals 21 residues. Per germline, CDR1 SNHLY and CDR2 FYNNEI. Trimming took 2 bases from V and 0 from J; bases not matched to a gene: 15. The chain's CDR3 is CASSELEGLTSGGMYQETQYF. The CDR3 DNA sequence: TGTGCCAGCAGTGAACTCGAGGGGTTGACTAGCGGGGGGATGTACCAAGAGACCCAGTACTTC.

The chain combines TRBV5-1 with TRBJ2-1; TRBD2 matches at 7 bases. Per germline, CDR1 SGHRS and CDR2 YFSETQ. The V and J ends lost 9 bases and 8 bases, in that order; junction bases with no gene match: 14. This CDR3 has 14 residues. CDR3 loop: CATSRGGYTDEQFF. CDR3 coding DNA: TGCGCCACCTCCCGCGGGGGTTACACTGATGAGCAGTTCTTC.

V and J are TRBV6-1 and TRBJ2-5; D is unclear. V shed 1 base and J shed 5 bases, with 5 bases lying between them. Germline CDR1 is MNHNS and CDR2 is SASEGT. The CDR3 has 12 amino acids. The CDR3 region has the DNA TGTGCCAGCAGTGAAGGACCGGAGACCCAGTACTTC. Protein product: CASSEGPETQYF.

The gene calls are TRBV5-4 and TRBJ2-3, with D possibly being TRBD1 (6 bases). This CDR3 is 15 amino acids long. Trimming removed 4 bases from V and 4 bases from J, with 16 bases in between. Germline lookup yields CDR1 SGHNT and CDR2 YYREEE (reference sequence). The CDR3 protein is CASSLAGVRADTQYF. CDR3 coding DNA: TGTGCCAGCAGCCTAGCAGGGGTCAGGGCAGATACGCAGTATTTT.

This clone has a single count. The chain is built from TRBV10-1 and TRBJ1-1, with TRBD1 matching over 9 bases. This CDR3 spans 16 amino acids. V shed 9 bases and J 3 bases; nucleotides not matched to a gene: 14. The germline CDR1 and CDR2 sequences are WNHNN and SYGVQD (reference sequence). CDR3 sequence: CARLKKSQGADTEAFF. The CDR3 bases are TGCGCCAGACTAAAGAAATCACAGGGGGCCGACACTGAAGCTTTCTTT.

The chain recombines TRBV27 with TRBJ1-2; D perhaps matches TRBD1 (5 bases). Germline CDR1 reads MNHEY; CDR2 reads SMNVEV (reference sequence). The CDR3 spans 12 residues. V was cut by 2 bases and J by 5 bases, with 6 bases left in between. CDR3 amino acids: CASSLQGYGYTF. The CDR3 coding sequence is TGTGCCAGCAGTTTACAGGGATATGGCTACACCTTC.

The chain's CDR3 is CASSAGTDFSTDTQYF. The CDR3 DNA reads TGTGCCAGCAGCGCTGGGACAGACTTTAGCACAGATACGCAGTATTTT. This chain uses TRBV9 with TRBJ2-3; 7 nucleotides line up with TRBD1. V was clipped by 3 bases and J by 0 bases; unmatched bases: 7. CDR3 size: 16 residues. Germline V gene data show CDR1 as SGDLS and CDR2 as YYNGEE.

V usage is TRBV19 and J usage is TRBJ2-2; a weak D match, TRBD2 (5 bases). The V end lost 4 bases, the J end lost 7 bases, and 10 bases lay between the germline ends. Germline values: CDR1 LNHDA, CDR2 SQIVND (reference sequence). The CDR3 has 13 residues. CDR3 sequence (DNA): TGTGCCAGTAGTACCTCGGGAATCGGGGAGCTGTTTTTT. Amino acid sequence: CASSTSGIGELFF.

The CDR3 loop reads CASNTGGNQPQHF. The CDR3 nucleotides are TGTGCCAGCAACACAGGGGGCAATCAGCCCCAGCATTTT. The chain recombines TRBV6-4 with TRBJ1-5; 7 bases are a match to TRBD1. CDR3 length: 13 residues. CDR1 is MRHNA and CDR2 is SNTAGT in the germline V gene. V lost 7 bases and J lost 2; bases outside the gene matches: 2.

The chain links TRBV19 to TRBJ2-3, with TRBD2 identical over 8 bases. CDR1 is LNHDA and CDR2 is SQIVND in the germline V gene (reference sequence). The CDR3 totals 14 residues. With 7 bases clipped from V and 6 bases from J, the junction kept 9 bases outside the gene matches. The CDR3, as DNA: TGTGCCAGTACCGACCGGGGGGGCAGGGATACGCAGTATTTT. As protein: CASTDRGGRDTQYF.

This sequence joins TRBV7-9 and TRBJ1-4; no clear D gene. Germline-derived CDR1 and CDR2 are SEHNR and FQNEAQ (reference sequence). Deletions cut 6 bases from V and 2 bases from J, with 7 bases between. The CDR3 totals 13 residues. The CDR3 sequence is CASRMGTNEKLFF. Here the CDR3 DNA reads TGTGCCAGCAGAATGGGGACTAATGAAAAACTGTTTTTT.

The rearrangement links TRBV5-6 to TRBJ2-5, with D hard to call. The CDR3 contains 11 residues. The V end was cut by 0 bases, the J end by 5 bases, with 2 bases between. From germline, CDR1 is SGHDT and CDR2 YYEEEE. CDR3 in amino acids: CASSLEETQYF. The CDR3 DNA reads TGTGCCAGCAGCTTGGAGGAGACCCAGTACTTC.

The chain recombines TRBV9 with TRBJ2-1; 9 bases are shared with TRBD1. The CDR3 totals 15 residues. The germline CDR1 and CDR2 sequences are SGDLS and YYNGEE. The ends lost 6 bases at V and 7 bases at J; junction bases unmatched: 11. CDR3 DNA sequence: TGTGCCAGCAACCGACCGGGACAGGGATTTAATGAGCAGTTCTTC. This encodes CASNRPGQGFNEQFF.

This clone was seen just once. The chain carries TRBV10-2 and TRBJ2-3; TRBD1 aligns across 7 bases. The CDR3 runs 14 residues. CDR1 is WSHSY, CDR2 SAAADI, per germline. Trimming at V came to 7 bases and at J to 0 bases, leaving 4 bases not matched to a gene. The CDR3 DNA reads TGCGCCAGCAAGAGGGGGCGCAGCACAGATACGCAGTATTTT. It encodes CASKRGRSTDTQYF.

The rearrangement uses TRBV6-1 and TRBJ2-7; D is unclear. From germline, CDR1 is MNHNS and CDR2 SASEGT. The CDR3 sequence is 12 residues long. Trimming pared 6 bases from V and 7 bases from J, leaving 13 bases between. This CDR3 reads CASSSNIGEQYF. The DNA for the CDR3 is TGTGCCAGCAGCTCCAATATTGGGGAGCAGTACTTC.

The rearrangement uses TRBV4-1 and TRBJ2-6, with 9 positions matching TRBD1. Per germline, CDR1 MGHRA and CDR2 YSYEKL. This CDR3 region has 17 residues. Trimming took 4 bases from V and 4 from J; bases not matched to a gene: 8. The CDR3 spells CASSRTGQGTGANVLTF. In nucleotides, the CDR3 is TGCGCCAGCAGCCGAACGGGACAGGGAACCGGGGCCAACGTCCTGACTTTC.

The V gene is TRBV5-1, the J gene TRBJ2-7, with D possibly TRBD1 on 5 matching bases. Per germline, CDR1 SGHRS and CDR2 YFSETQ. Trimming cost V 5 bases and J 1 base, with 10 bases left between them. This CDR3 comprises 13 residues. CDR3 in amino acids: CASRRTPSYEQYF. The CDR3 coding sequence is TGCGCCAGCAGAAGGACACCTTCCTACGAGCAGTACTTC.

CDR3 nucleotide sequence: TGTGCCAGCAGCCCGACAGGGTTGGAGACCCAGTACTTC. This gives the protein CASSPTGLETQYF. The rearrangement uses TRBV7-8 and TRBJ2-5; 7 nucleotides line up with TRBD1. This CDR3 comprises 13 residues. Germline V lookup: CDR1 SGHVS, CDR2 FQNEAQ. Trimming cost V 5 bases and J 5 bases; bases outside gene matches: 5.